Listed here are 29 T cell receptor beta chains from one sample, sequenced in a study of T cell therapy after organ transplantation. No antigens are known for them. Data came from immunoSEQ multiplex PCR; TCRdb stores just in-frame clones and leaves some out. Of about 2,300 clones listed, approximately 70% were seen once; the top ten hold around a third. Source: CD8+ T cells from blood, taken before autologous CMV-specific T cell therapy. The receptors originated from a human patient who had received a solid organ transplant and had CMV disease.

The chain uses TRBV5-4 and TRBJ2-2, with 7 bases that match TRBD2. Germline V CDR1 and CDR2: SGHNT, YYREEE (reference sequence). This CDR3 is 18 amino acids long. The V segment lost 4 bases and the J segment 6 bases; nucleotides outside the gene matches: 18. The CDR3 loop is CASSQEIRTSGKSGELFF. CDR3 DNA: TGTGCCAGCAGCCAAGAAATACGGACCAGCGGGAAATCCGGGGAGCTGTTTTTT.

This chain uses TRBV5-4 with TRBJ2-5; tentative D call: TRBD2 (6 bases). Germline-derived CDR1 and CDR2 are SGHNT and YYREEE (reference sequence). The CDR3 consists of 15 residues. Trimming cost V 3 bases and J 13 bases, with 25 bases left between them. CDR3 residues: CASSSALEGLIKLYF. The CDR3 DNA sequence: TGTGCCAGCAGCTCGGCTCTGGAGGGCCTGATTAAGTTGTACTTC.

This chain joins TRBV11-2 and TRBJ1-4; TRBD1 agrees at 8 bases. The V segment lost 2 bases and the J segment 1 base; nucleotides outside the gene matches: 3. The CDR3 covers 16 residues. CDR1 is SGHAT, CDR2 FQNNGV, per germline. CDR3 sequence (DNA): TGTGCCAGCAGCTTACCAGGGGGCAGAACTAATGAAAAACTGTTTTTT. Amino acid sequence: CASSLPGGRTNEKLFF.

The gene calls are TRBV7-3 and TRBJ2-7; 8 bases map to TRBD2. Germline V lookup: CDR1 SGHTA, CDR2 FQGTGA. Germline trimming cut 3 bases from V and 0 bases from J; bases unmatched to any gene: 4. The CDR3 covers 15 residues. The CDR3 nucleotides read TGTGCCAGCAGCTTTGGGAGCGGGAGCTCCTACGAGCAGTACTTC. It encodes CASSFGSGSSYEQYF.

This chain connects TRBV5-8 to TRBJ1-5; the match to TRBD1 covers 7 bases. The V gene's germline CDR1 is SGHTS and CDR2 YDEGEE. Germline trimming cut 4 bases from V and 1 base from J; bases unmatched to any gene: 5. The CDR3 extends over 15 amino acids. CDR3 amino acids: CASSIQGYSNQPQHF. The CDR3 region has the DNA TGTGCCAGCAGCATACAGGGGTACAGCAATCAGCCCCAGCATTTT.

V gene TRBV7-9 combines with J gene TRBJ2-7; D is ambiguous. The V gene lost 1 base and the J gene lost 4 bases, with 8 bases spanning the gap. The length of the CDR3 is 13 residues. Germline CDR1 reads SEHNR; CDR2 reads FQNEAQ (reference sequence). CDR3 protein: CASSLVADYEQYF. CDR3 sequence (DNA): TGTGCCAGCAGCTTAGTGGCGGATTACGAGCAGTACTTC.

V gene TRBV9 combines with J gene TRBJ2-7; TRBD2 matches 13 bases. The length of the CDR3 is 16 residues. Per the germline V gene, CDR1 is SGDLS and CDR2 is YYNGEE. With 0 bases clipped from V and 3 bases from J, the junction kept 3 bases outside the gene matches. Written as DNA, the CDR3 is TGTGCCAGCAGCGTAGAGGGGACTAGCGGGATCTACGAGCAGTACTTC. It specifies CASSVEGTSGIYEQYF. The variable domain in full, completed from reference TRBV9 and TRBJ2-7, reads DSGVTQTPKHLITATGQRVTLRCSPRSGDLSVYWYQQSLDQGLQFLIQYYNGEERAKGNILERFSAQQFPDLHSELNLSSLELGDSALYFCASSVEGTSGIYEQYFGPGTRLTVT.

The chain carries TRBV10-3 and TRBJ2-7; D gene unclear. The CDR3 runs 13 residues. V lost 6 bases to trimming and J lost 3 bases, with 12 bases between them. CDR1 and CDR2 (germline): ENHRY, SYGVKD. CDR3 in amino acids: CAISAPGFYEQYF. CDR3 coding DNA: TGTGCCATCAGCGCTCCGGGTTTCTACGAGCAGTACTTC.

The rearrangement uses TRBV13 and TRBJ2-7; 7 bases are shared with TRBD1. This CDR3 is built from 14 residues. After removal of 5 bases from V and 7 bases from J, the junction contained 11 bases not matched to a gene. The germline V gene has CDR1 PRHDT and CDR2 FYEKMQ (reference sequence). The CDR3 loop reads CASSPDRTPWEQYF. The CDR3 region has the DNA TGTGCCAGCAGCCCGGACAGGACCCCTTGGGAGCAGTACTTC.

CDR3 region: CASSLGGFRGEQYF. The CDR3 nucleotides read TGCGCCAGCAGCTTAGGAGGGTTTCGCGGGGAGCAGTACTTC. The chain has TRBV5-1 and TRBJ2-7; D is perhaps TRBD2 (6 bases). The V end was cut by 2 bases, the J end by 7 bases, with 16 bases between. CDR1 and CDR2 from the germline V gene are SGHRS and YFSETQ. The CDR3 consists of 14 residues.

CDR3 sequence reads: CSVRLYRGRPDEQFF. The CDR3 DNA is TGCAGCGTCCGCCTGTACAGGGGGCGACCAGATGAGCAGTTCTTC. The J gene is TRBJ2-1, the V gene TRBV29-1; 9 bases map to TRBD1. The CDR3 is 15 amino acids. Germline V lookup: CDR1 SQVTM, CDR2 ANQGSEA. The V and J ends lost 6 bases and 8 bases, in that order; junction bases with no gene match: 14.

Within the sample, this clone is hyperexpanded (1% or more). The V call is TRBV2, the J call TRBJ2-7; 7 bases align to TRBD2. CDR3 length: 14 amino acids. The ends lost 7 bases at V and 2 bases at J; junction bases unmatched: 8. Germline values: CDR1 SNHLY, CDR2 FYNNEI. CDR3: CASTSGLEAYEQYF. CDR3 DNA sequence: TGTGCCAGCACTAGCGGACTAGAAGCCTACGAGCAGTACTTC. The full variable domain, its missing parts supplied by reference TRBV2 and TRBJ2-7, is EPEVTQTPSHQVTQMGQEVILRCVPISNHLYFYWYRQILGQKVEFLVSFYNNEISEKSEIFDDQFSVERPDGSNFTLKIRSTKLEDSAMYFCASTSGLEAYEQYFGPGTRLTVT.

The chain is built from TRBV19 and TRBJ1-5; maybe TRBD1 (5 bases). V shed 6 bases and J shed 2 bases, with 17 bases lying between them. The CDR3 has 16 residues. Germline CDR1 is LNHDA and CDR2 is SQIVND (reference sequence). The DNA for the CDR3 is TGTGCCAGTAGCGCAGACGAGGGGATTGGCAATCAGCCCCAGCATTTT. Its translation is CASSADEGIGNQPQHF.

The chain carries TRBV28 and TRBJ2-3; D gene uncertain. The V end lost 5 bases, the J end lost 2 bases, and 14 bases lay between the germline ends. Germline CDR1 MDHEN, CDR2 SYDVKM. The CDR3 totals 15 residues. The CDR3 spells CASSPGFSNTDTQYF. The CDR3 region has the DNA TGTGCCAGCAGTCCCGGGTTTTCTAACACAGATACGCAGTATTTT.

CDR3 DNA sequence: TGTGCCAGCAGCTTAGGGGGGGACTACGAGCAGTACTTC. It is translated as CASSLGGDYEQYF. V usage is TRBV11-2 and J usage is TRBJ2-7; TRBD2 is a possible D gene (6 bases). Germline loops: CDR1 SGHAT, CDR2 FQNNGV. The ends were cut back, 1 base at V and 3 bases at J, with 7 bases in the middle. This CDR3 comprises 13 residues.

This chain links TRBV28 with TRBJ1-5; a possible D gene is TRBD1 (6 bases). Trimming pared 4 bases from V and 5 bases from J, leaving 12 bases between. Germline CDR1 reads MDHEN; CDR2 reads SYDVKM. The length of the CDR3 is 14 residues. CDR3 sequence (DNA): TGTGCCAGCAGTTCCTCGACAGGTTATCAGCCCCAGCATTTT. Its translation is CASSSSTGYQPQHF.

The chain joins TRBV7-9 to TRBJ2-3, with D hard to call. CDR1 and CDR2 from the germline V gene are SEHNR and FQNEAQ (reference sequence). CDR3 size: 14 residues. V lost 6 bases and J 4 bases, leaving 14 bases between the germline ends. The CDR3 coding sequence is TGTGCCAGCAGTTCTCCTTCGTGGGCAGATACGCAGTATTTT. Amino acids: CASSSPSWADTQYF.

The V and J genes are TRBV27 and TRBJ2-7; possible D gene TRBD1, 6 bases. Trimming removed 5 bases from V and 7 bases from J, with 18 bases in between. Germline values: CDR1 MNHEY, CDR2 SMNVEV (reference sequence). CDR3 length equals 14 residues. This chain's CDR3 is CASSPTTGIVEQYF. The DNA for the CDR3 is TGTGCCAGCAGTCCAACTACAGGGATAGTGGAGCAGTACTTC.

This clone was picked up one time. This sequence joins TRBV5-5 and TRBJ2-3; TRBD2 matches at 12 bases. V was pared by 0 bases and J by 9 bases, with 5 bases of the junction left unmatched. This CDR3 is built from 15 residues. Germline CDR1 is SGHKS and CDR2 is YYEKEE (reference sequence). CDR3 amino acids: CASSLDLAGGDTQYF. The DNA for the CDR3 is TGTGCCAGCAGCTTGGATCTAGCGGGAGGGGACACGCAGTATTTT.

The CDR3 loop reads CASSQDRAGGTGEQYF. In DNA form, the CDR3 reads TGCGCCAGCAGCCAAGATCGGGCAGGGGGTACGGGGGAGCAGTACTTC. This chain joins TRBV4-3 and TRBJ2-7; 7 bases fit TRBD1. Germline lookup yields CDR1 LGHNA and CDR2 YSLEER. The V and J ends lost 0 bases and 7 bases, in that order; junction bases with no gene match: 12. The CDR3 spans 16 residues.

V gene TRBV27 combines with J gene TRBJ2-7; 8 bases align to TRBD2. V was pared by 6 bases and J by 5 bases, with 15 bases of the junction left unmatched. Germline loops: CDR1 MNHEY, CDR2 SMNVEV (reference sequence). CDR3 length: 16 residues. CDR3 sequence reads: CASSPTSGTTPHEQYF. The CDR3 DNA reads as TGTGCCAGCAGCCCTACTAGCGGAACAACGCCCCACGAGCAGTACTTC.

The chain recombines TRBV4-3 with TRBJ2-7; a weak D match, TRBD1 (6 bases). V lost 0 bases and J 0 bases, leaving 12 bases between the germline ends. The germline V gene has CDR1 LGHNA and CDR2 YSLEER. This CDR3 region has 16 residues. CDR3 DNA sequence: TGCGCCAGCAGCCAAGATCGGACGGGACACTCCTACGAGCAGTACTTC. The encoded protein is CASSQDRTGHSYEQYF.

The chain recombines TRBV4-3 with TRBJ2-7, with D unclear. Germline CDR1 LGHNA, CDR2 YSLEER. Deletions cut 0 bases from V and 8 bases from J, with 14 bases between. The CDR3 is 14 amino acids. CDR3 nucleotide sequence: TGCGCCAGCAGCCAAGATCTGGAGAAGTACAAGCAGTACTTC. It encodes CASSQDLEKYKQYF.

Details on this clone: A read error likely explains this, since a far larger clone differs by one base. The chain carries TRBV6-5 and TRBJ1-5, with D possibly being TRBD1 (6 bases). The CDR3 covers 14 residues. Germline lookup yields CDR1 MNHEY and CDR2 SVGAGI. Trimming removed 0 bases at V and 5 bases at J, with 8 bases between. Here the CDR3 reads CASSYSTGYQPQHF. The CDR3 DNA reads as TGTGCCAGCAGTTACTCGACAGGTTATCAGCCCCAGCATTTT.

The CDR3 reads CASSLVQGENSPLHF. The CDR3 DNA reads TGTGCCAGCAGCTTGGTGCAGGGGGAAAATTCACCCCTCCACTTT. The chain has TRBV5-4 and TRBJ1-6; 7 bases fit TRBD1. With 0 bases clipped from V and 7 bases from J, the junction kept 4 bases outside the gene matches. Germline V gene lookup returns CDR1 SGHNT and CDR2 YYREEE (reference sequence). The CDR3 is made up of 15 amino acids.

This chain's CDR3 is CASSLDAGGKSYEQYF. The CDR3 nucleotides read TGTGCCAGCAGCTTGGATGCGGGAGGAAAGTCCTACGAGCAGTACTTC. The rearrangement joins TRBV7-2 to TRBJ2-7; 8 positions agree with TRBD2. V was clipped by 3 bases and J by 1 base; unmatched bases: 8. Germline V gene lookup returns CDR1 SGHTA and CDR2 FQGNSA. This CDR3 has 16 amino acids.

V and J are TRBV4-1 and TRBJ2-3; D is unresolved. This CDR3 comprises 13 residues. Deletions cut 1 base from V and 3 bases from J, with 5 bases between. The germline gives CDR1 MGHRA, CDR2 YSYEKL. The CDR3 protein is CASSQGRTDTQYF. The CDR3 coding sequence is TGCGCCAGCAGCCAAGGTCGAACAGATACGCAGTATTTT.

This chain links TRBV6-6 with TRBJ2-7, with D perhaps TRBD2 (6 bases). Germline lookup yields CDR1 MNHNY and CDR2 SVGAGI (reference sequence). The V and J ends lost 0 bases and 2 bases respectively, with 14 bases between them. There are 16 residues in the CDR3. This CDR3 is CASSYSVGSPTYEQYF. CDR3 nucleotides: TGTGCCAGCAGTTACTCTGTCGGGAGCCCGACCTACGAGCAGTACTTC.

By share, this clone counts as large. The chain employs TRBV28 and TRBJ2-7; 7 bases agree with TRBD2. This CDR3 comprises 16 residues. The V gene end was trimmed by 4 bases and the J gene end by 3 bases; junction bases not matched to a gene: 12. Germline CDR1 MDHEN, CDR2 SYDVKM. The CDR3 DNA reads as TGTGCCAGCAGTTATTGGGGGAGGGCCGGAGGCTACGAGCAGTACTTC. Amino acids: CASSYWGRAGGYEQYF.